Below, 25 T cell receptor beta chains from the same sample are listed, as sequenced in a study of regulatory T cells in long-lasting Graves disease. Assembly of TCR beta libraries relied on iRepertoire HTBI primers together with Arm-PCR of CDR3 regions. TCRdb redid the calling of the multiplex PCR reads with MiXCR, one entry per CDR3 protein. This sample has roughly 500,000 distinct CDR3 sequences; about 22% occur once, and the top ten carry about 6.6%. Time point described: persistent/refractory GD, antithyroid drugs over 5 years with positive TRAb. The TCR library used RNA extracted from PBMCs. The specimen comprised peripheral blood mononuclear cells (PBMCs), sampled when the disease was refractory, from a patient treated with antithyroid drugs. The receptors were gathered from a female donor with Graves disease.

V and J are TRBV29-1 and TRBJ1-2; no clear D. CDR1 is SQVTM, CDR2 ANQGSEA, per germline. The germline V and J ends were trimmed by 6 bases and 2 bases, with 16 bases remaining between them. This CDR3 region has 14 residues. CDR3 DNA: TGCAGCGTGGACCGAGAGGGTGCCAACTATGGCTACACCTTC. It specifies CSVDREGANYGYTF.

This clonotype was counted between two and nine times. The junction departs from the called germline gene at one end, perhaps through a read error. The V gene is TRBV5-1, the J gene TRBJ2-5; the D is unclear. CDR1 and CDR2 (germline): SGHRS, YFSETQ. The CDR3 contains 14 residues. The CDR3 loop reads CANSLVPPAETQYF. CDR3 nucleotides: TGCGCCAACAGCTTGGTCCCCCCCGCAGAGACCCAGTACTTC.

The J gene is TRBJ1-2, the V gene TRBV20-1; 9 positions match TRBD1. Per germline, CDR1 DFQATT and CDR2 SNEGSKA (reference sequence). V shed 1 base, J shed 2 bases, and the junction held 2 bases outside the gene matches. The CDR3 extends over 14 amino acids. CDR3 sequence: CSARAGTGNYGYTF. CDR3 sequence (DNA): TGCAGTGCTAGAGCTGGGACAGGGAACTATGGCTACACCTTC.

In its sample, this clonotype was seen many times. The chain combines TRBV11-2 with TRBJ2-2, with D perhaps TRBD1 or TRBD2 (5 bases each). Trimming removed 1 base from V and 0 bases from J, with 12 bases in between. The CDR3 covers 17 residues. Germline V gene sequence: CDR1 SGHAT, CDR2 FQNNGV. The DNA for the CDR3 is TGTGCCAGCAGCTTAGTGGGACGCAGGACGAACACCGGGGAGCTGTTTTTT. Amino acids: CASSLVGRRTNTGELFF.

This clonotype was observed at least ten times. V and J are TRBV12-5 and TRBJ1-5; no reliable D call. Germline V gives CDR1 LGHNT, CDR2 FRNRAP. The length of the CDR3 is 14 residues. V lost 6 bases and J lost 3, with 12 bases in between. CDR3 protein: CASGFGRNNQPQHF. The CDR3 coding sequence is TGTGCTAGTGGCTTCGGACGGAACAATCAGCCCCAGCATTTT.

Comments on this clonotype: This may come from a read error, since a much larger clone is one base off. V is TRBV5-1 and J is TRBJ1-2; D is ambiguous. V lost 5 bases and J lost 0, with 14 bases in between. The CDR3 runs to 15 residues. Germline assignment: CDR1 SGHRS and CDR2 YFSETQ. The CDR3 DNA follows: TGCGCCAGCAGACCGACCCCAGGAGCTAACTATGGCTACACCTTC. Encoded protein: CASRPTPGANYGYTF.

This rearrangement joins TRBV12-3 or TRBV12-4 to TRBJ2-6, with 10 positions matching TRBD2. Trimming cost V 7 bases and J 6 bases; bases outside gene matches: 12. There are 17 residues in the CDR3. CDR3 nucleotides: TGTGCCAGCAATTACACCAGCGGGAGGGCCGAGGCCAACGTCCTGACTTTC. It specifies CASNYTSGRAEANVLTF.

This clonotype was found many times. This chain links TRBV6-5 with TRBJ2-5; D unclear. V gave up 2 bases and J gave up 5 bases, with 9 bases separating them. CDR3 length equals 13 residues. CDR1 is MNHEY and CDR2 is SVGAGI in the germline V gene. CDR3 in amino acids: CASSYQEGETQYF. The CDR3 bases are TGTGCCAGCAGTTACCAGGAAGGGGAGACCCAGTACTTC.

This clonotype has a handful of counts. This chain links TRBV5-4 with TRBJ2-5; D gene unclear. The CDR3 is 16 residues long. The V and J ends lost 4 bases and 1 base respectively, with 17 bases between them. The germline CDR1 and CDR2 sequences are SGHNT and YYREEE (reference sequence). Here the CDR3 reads CASSPGSPLLQETQYF. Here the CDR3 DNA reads TGTGCCAGCAGCCCAGGATCTCCACTCCTCCAAGAGACCCAGTACTTC.

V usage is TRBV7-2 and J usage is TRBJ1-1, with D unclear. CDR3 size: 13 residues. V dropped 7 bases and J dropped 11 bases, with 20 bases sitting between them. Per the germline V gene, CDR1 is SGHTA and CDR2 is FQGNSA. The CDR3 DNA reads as TGTGCCAGCACCATCGGTTACTACGAGGGCGCTTTCTTT. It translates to CASTIGYYEGAFF.

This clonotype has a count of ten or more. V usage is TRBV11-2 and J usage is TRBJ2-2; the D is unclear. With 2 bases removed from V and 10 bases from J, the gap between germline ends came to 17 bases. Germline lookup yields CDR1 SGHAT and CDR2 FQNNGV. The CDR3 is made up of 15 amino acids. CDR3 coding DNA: TGTGCCAGCAGCTTAAAGTTGGTGGTACCGGCGGAGCTGTTTTTT. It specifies CASSLKLVVPAELFF.

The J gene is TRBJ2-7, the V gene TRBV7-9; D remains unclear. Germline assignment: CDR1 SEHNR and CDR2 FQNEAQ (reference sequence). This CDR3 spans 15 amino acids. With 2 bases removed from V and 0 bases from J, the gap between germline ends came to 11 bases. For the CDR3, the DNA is TGTGCCAGCAGCTTAATCGGAGAGAGCTCCTACGAGCAGTACTTC. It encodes CASSLIGESSYEQYF.

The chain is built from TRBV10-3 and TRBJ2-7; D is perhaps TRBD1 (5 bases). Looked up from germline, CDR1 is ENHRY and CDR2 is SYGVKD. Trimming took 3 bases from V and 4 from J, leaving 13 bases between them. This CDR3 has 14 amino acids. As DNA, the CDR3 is TGTGCCATCAGTGATACAGGTCGGGCGTACGAGCAGTACTTC. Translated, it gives CAISDTGRAYEQYF.

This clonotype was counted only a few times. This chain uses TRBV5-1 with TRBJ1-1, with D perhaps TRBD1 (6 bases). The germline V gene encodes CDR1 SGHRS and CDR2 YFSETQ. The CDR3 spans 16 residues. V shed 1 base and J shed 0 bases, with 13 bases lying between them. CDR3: CASSLWGDIMNTEAFF. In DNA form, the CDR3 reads TGCGCCAGCAGCTTGTGGGGGGACATCATGAACACTGAAGCTTTCTTT.

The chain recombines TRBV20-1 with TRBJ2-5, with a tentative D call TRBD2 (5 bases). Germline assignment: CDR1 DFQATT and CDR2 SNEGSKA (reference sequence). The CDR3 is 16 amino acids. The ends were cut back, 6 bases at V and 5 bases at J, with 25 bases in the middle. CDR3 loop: CSAEAYRLSLGETQYF. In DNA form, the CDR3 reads TGCAGTGCCGAAGCTTATCGACTATCTCTTGGTGAGACCCAGTACTTC.

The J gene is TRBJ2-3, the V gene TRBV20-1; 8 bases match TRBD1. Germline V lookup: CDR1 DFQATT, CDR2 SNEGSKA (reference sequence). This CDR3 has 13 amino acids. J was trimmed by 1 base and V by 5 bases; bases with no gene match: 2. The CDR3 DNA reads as TGCAGTGCTCTGGACAGGGGCACAGATACGCAGTATTTT. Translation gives CSALDRGTDTQYF.

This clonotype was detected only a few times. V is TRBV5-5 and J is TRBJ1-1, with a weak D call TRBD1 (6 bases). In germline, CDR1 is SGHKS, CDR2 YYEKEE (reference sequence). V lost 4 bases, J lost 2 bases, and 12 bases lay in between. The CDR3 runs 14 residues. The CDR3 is CASSRDIGNTEAFF. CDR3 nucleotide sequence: TGTGCCAGCAGCCGGGACATTGGCAACACTGAAGCTTTCTTT.

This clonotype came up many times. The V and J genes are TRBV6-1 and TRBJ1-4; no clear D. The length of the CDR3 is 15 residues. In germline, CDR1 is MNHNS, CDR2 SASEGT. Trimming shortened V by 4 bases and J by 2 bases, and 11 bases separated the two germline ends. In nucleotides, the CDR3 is TGTGCCAGCAGTGGGGAGGTTGGTACTAATGAAAAACTGTTTTTT. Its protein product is CASSGEVGTNEKLFF.

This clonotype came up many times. In DNA, the CDR3 is TGTGCCAGCATTGAGTCGAAAGAGACCCAGTACTTC. Amino acids: CASIESKETQYF. J is TRBJ2-5 and V is TRBV2; D gene uncertain. Trimming removed 7 bases at V and 3 bases at J, with 9 bases between. Germline V CDR1 and CDR2: SNHLY, FYNNEI. The CDR3 is 12 residues long.

The CDR3 protein is CASSYRGRDYGYTF. The CDR3 coding sequence is TGTGCCAGCAGTTACAGGGGTCGAGACTATGGCTACACCTTC. J is TRBJ1-2 and V is TRBV6-2 or TRBV6-3; possible D gene TRBD1, 5 bases. The CDR3 consists of 14 residues. Germline loops: CDR1 MNHEY, CDR2 SVGEGT. Trimming removed 2 bases from V and 3 bases from J, with 10 bases in between.

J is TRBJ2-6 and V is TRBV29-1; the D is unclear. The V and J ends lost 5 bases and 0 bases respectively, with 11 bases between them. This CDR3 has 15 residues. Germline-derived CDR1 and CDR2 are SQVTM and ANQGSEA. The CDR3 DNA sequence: TGCAGCGTTTTGGCACCACTCTCTGGGGCCAACGTCCTGACTTTC. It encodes CSVLAPLSGANVLTF.

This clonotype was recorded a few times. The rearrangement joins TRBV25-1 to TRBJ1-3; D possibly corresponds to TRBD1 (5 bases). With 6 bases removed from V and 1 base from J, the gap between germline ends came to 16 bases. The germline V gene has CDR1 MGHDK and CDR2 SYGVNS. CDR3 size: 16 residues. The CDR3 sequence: CASSARDGYSGNTIYF. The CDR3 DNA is TGTGCCAGCAGCGCGAGGGACGGCTATTCTGGAAACACCATATATTTT.

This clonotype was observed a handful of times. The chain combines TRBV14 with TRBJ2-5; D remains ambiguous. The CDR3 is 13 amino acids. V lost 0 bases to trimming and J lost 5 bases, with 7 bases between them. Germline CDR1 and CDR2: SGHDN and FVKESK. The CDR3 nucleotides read TGTGCCAGCAGCCAAGATCTGGTGGAGACCCAGTACTTC. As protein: CASSQDLVETQYF.

The CDR3 coding sequence is TGTGCCACCAGTGGGGCGGGAGTCACCGGGGAGCTGTTTTTT. Translation gives CATSGAGVTGELFF. This rearrangement joins TRBV24-1 to TRBJ2-2, with TRBD2 matching 7 bases. Germline CDR1 and CDR2: KGHDR and SFDVKD. V lost 5 bases, J lost 4 bases, and 3 bases stayed unmatched. The CDR3 is 14 residues long.

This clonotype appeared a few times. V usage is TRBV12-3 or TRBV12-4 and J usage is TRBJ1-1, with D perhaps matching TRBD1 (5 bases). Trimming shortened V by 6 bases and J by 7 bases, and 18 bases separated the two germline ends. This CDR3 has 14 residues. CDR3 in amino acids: CASSMRGTHGEAFF. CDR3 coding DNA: TGTGCCAGCAGCATGAGGGGTACGCACGGTGAAGCTTTCTTT.